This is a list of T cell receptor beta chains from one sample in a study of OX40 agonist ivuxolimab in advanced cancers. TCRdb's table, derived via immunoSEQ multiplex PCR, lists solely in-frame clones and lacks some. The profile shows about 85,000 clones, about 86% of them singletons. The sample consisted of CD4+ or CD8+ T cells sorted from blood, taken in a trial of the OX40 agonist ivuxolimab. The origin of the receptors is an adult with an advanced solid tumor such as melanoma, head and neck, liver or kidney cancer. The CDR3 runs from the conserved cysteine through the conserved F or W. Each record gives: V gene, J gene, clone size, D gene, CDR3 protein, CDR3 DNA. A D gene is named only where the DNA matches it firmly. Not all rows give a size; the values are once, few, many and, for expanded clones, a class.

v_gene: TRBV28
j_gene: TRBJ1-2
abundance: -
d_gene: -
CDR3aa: CASSSGYYGYTF
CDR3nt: TGTGCCAGCAGTTCAGGTTACTATGGCTACACCTTC

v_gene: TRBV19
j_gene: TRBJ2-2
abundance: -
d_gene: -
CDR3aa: CASSRLEGPGELFF
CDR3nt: TGTGCCAGTAGTCGACTAGAGGGCCCCGGGGAGCTGTTTTTT

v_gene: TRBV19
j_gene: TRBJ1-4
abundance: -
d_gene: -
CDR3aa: CASSIQGRGDEKLFF
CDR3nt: TGTGCCAGTAGTATTCAGGGCCGGGGCGACGAAAAACTGTTTTTT

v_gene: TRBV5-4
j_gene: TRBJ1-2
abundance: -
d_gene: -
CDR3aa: CASRGDGNYGYTF
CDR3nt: TGTGCCAGCAGGGGGGACGGGAACTATGGCTACACCTTC

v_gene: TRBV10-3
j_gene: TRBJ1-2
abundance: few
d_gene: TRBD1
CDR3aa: CAISASNRGGYGYTF
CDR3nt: TGTGCCATCAGCGCCTCCAACAGGGGTGGCTATGGCTACACCTTC

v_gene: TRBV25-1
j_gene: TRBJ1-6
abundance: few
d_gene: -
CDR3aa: CASSGTGPLHF
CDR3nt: TGTGCCAGCAGTGGGACGGGACCCCTCCACTTT

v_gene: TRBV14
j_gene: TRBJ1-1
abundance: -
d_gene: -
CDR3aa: CASSRRAQNTEAFF
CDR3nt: TGTGCCAGCAGCCGAAGGGCGCAAAACACTGAAGCTTTCTTT

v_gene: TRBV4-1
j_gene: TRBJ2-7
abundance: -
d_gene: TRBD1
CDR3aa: CASSYGTGHTYEQYF
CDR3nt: TGCGCCAGCAGCTACGGGACAGGGCACACCTACGAGCAGTACTTC

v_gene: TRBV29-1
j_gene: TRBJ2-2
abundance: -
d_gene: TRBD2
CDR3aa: CSVSPRAGDTGELFF
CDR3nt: TGCAGCGTCAGCCCGAGAGCGGGGGATACCGGGGAGCTGTTTTTT

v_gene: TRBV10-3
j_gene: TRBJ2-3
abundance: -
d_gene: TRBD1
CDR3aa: CAISNGQGLIDTQYF
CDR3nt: TGTGCCATCAGTAACGGACAGGGGCTAATAGATACGCAGTATTTT

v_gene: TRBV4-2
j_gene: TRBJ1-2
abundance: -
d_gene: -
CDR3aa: CASSQDGRGTGGYTF
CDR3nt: TGTGCCAGCAGCCAAGATGGGCGGGGTACGGGTGGCTACACCTTC

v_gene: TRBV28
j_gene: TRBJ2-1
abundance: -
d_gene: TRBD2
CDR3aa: CASRLSGGSHEQFF
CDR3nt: TGTGCCAGCAGGCTTAGCGGGGGAAGCCATGAGCAGTTCTTC

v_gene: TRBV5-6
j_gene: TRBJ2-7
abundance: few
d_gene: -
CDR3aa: CASTINAHGVRGSNEQYF
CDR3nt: TGTGCCAGCACCATTAACGCCCACGGAGTACGGGGGAGCAACGAGCAGTACTTC

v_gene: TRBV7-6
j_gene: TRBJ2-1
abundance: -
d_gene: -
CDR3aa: CASSLDRASSYNEQFF
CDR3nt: TGTGCCAGCAGCTTAGACAGGGCAAGCTCCTACAATGAGCAGTTCTTC

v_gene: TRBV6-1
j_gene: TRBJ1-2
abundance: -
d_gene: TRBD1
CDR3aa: CASSPRDRNYGYTF
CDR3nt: TGTGCCAGCAGTCCTCGGGACAGAAACTATGGCTACACCTTC

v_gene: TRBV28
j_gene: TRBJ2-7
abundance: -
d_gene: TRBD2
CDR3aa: CASPPGGFSYEQYF
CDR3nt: TGTGCCAGCCCTCCGGGGGGTTTCTCCTACGAGCAGTACTTC

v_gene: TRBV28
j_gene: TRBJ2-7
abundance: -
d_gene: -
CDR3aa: CASQLGYEQYF
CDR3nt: TGTGCCAGCCAACTGGGATACGAGCAGTACTTC

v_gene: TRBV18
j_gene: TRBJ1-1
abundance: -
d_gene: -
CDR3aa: CASSLKTGPNTEAFF
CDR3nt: TGTGCCAGCTCTCTTAAAACAGGCCCGAACACTGAAGCTTTCTTT

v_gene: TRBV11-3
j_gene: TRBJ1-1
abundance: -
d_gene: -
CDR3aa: CASSQNLEGEAFF
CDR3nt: TGTGCCAGCAGCCAGAATCTGGAAGGTGAAGCTTTCTTT

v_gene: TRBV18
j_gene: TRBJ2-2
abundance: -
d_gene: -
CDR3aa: CASSPNTGELFF
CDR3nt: TGTGCCAGCTCTCCTAACACCGGGGAGCTGTTTTTT

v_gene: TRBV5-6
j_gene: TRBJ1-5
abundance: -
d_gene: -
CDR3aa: CASNRPNQPQHF
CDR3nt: TGTGCCAGCAACAGGCCAAATCAGCCCCAGCATTTT

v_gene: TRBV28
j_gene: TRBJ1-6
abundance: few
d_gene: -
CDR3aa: CASSSWTASSYNSPLHF
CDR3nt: TGTGCCAGCAGTTCGTGGACAGCCAGCTCCTATAATTCACCCCTCCACTTT

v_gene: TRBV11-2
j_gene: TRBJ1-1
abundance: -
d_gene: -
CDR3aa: CASSSLRTAYMNTEAFF
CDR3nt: TGTGCCAGCAGTTCTCTCAGGACAGCTTACATGAACACTGAAGCTTTCTTT

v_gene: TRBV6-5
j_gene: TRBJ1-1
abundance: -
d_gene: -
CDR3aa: CASTWDGEAFF
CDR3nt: TGTGCCAGCACATGGGACGGTGAAGCTTTCTTT

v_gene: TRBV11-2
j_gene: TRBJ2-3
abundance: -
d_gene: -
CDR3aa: CASRVKGGGQRQDTQYF
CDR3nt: TGTGCCAGCAGGGTAAAGGGGGGGGGCCAGAGACAGGATACGCAGTATTTT

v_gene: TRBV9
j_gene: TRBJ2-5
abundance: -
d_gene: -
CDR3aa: CASGDKASETQYF
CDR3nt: TGTGCCAGCGGCGATAAAGCGTCGGAGACCCAGTACTTC

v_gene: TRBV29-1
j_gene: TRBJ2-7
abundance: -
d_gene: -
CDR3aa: CSVVEAGLHEQYF
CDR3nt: TGCAGCGTTGTAGAGGCAGGGTTACACGAGCAGTACTTC

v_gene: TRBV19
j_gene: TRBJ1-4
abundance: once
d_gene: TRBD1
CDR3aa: CASSMVGQNEKLFF
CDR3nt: TGTGCCAGTAGTATGGTGGGACAGAATGAAAAACTGTTTTTT

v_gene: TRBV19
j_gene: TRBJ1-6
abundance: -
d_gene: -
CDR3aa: CASSVGRATYNSPLHF
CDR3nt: TGTGCCAGTAGTGTGGGCAGAGCTACCTATAATTCACCCCTCCACTTT

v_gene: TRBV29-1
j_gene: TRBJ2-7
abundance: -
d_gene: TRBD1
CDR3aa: CSVKTGGVSYEQYF
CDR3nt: TGCAGCGTAAAAACAGGGGGAGTCTCCTACGAGCAGTACTTC

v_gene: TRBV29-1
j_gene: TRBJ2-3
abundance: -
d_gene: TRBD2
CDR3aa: CSVERGGRTDTQYF
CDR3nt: TGCAGCGTTGAGCGGGGGGGACGCACAGATACGCAGTATTTT

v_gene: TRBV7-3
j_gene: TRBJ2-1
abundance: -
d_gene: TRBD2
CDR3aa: CASSHQPGGSTNEQFF
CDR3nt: TGTGCCAGCAGCCACCAACCCGGGGGGTCCACAAATGAGCAGTTCTTC

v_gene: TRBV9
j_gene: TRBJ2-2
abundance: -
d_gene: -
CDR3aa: CASNKGDTNTGELFF
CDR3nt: TGTGCCAGCAACAAGGGGGACACTAACACCGGGGAGCTGTTTTTT

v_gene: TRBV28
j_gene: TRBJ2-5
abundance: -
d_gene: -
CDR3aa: CASSPGPQETQYF
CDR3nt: TGTGCCAGCAGCCCGGGTCCCCAAGAGACCCAGTACTTC

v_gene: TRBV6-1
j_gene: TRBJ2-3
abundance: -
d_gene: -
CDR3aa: CASSELFGSPLKIPPDTQYF
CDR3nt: TGTGCCAGCAGTGAGTTATTTGGATCCCCGCTTAAGATCCCCCCAGATACGCAGTATTTT

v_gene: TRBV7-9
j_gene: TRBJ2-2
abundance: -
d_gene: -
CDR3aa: CASSRDGDTGELFF
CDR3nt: TGTGCCAGCAGCCGGGACGGGGACACCGGGGAGCTGTTTTTT

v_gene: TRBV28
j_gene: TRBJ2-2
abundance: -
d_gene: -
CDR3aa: CASSFQSGELFF
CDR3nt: TGTGCCAGCAGTTTCCAGTCCGGGGAGCTGTTTTTT

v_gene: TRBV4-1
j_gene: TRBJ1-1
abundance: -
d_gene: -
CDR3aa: CASSQDWGLISFF
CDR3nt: TGCGCCAGCAGCCAAGATTGGGGGCTAATTTCTTTCTTT

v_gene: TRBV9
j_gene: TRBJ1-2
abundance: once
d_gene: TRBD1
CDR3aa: CASSPGTGRVGYTF
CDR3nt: TGTGCCAGCAGCCCAGGGACAGGGAGGGTTGGCTACACCTTC

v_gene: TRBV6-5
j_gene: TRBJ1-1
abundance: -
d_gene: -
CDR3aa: CASRTRDPNTEAFF
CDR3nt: TGTGCCAGCAGGACTCGGGACCCGAACACTGAAGCTTTCTTT

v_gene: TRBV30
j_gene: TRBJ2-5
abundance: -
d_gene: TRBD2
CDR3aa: CAWSSGGIGETQYF
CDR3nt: TGTGCCTGGAGTTCGGGAGGGATTGGAGAGACCCAGTACTTC

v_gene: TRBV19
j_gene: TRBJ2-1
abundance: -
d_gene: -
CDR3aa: CASSGTDRLDEQFF
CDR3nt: TGTGCCAGTAGTGGGACGGACCGGCTCGATGAGCAGTTCTTC

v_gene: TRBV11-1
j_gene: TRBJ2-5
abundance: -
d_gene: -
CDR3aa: CASSRAGSETQYF
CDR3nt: TGTGCCAGCAGCCGGGCCGGCTCGGAGACCCAGTACTTC

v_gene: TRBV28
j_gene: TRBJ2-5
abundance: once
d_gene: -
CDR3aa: CASSYRGGETQYF
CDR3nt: TGTGCCAGCAGTTACCGGGGTGGGGAGACCCAGTACTTC

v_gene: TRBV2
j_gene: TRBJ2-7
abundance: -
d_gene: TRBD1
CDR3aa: CASRDRGNYEQYF
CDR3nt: TGTGCCAGCAGGGACAGGGGGAACTACGAGCAGTACTTC

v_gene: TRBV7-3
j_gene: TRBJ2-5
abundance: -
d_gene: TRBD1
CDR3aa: CASSRTGFQETQYF
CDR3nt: TGTGCCAGCAGTCGGACAGGTTTCCAAGAGACCCAGTACTTC

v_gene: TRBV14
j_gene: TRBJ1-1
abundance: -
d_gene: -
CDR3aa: CASSLETSFAFEAFF
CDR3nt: TGTGCCAGCAGCCTAGAAACGTCCTTTGCGTTTGAAGCTTTCTTT

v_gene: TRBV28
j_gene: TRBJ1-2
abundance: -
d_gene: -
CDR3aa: CASSLTGPYGYTF
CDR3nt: TGTGCCAGCAGTTTAACAGGGCCCTATGGCTACACCTTC

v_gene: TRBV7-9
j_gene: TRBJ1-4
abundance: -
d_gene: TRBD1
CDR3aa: CASSLGTGGEKLFF
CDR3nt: TGTGCCAGCAGCTTAGGGACAGGGGGTGAAAAACTGTTTTTT

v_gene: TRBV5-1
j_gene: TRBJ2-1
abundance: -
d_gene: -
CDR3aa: CASSLRVAHEQFF
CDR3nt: TGCGCCAGCAGCTTGCGGGTTGCGCATGAGCAGTTCTTC

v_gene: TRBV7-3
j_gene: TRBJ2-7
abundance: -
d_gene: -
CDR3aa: CASSPQYGGYEQYF
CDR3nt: TGTGCCAGCAGCCCCCAATATGGGGGGTACGAGCAGTACTTC

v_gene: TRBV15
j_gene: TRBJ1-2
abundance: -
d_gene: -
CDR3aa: CATSRDLRDPHGYTF
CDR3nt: TGTGCCACCAGCAGAGATCTAAGGGACCCGCATGGCTACACCTTC

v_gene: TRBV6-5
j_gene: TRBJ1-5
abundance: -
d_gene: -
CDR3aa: CASSRGQPQHF
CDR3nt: TGTGCCAGCAGTCGGGGGCAGCCCCAGCATTTT

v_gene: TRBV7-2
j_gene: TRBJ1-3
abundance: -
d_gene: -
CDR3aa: CASSFGGGSSGNTIYF
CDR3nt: TGTGCCAGCAGCTTCGGAGGGGGATCTTCTGGAAACACCATATATTTT

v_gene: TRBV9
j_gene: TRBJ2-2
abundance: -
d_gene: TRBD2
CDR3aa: CASSVVPSGDTGELFF
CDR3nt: TGTGCCAGCAGCGTAGTACCTAGCGGGGACACCGGGGAGCTGTTTTTT

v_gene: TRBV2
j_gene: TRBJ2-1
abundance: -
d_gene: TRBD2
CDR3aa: CASRTLRGLAGVYNEQFF
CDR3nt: TGTGCCAGCAGAACCCTCCGAGGACTAGCGGGGGTTTACAATGAGCAGTTCTTC

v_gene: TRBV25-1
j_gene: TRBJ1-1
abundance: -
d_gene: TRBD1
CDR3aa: CASSGLRDRDQAAFF
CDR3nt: TGTGCCAGCAGTGGACTCCGGGACAGGGATCAGGCGGCTTTCTTT